One and the same sample provided the 25 T cell receptor beta chains below, sequenced in a study of tumour-infiltrating T cells in Burkitt lymphoma. Produced via immunoSEQ multiplex PCR; TCRdb's table is partial and in-frame only. The table has 13,000 to 15,000 clones, roughly 74% seen once; the top ten hold about 7.7%. The sample was tumor tissue. These receptors originate from a human donor with diffuse large B-cell lymphoma.

The gene calls are TRBV4-2 and TRBJ2-1; the match to TRBD2 covers 9 bases. The CDR3 has 18 amino acids. From germline, CDR1 is LGHNA and CDR2 YNFKEQ. The junction had 8 bases not matched to a gene; V was cut back by 2 bases and J by 0 bases. CDR3 in amino acids: CASSQRILSGSSYNEQFF. In DNA, the CDR3 is TGTGCCAGCAGCCAAAGGATTCTTAGCGGGAGCTCCTACAATGAGCAGTTCTTC.

This clone was seen once. The genes are TRBV30 and TRBJ1-5; D unclear. Trimming shortened V by 7 bases and J by 0 bases, and 13 bases separated the two germline ends. CDR1 is GTSNPN, CDR2 SVGIG, per germline (reference sequence). This CDR3 spans 14 amino acids. As DNA, the CDR3 is TGTGCCTTAAGTGGCGATGATAGCAATCAGCCCCAGCATTTT. Translation gives CALSGDDSNQPQHF. The variable domain in full, with the rest retrieved from reference TRBV30 and TRBJ1-5, is SQTIHQWPATLVQPVGSPLSLECTVEGTSNPNLYWYRQAAGRGLQLLFYSVGIGQISSEVPQNLSASRPQDRQFILSSKKLLLSDSGFYLCALSGDDSNQPQHFGDGTRLSIL.

This clone was observed a few times. CDR3 DNA sequence: TGTGCCAGCTCACCACCGCTTTTCTCTGGAAACACCATATATTTT. It translates to CASSPPLFSGNTIYF. This chain joins TRBV18 and TRBJ1-3, with D unresolved. The germline V gene encodes CDR1 KGHSH and CDR2 LQKENI. The CDR3 spans 15 residues. Trimming pared 0 bases from V and 0 bases from J, leaving 6 bases between.

This chain links TRBV2 with TRBJ2-3, with 11 bases matching TRBD2. From germline, CDR1 is SNHLY and CDR2 FYNNEI. This CDR3 spans 15 amino acids. V shed 5 bases and J 5 bases; nucleotides not matched to a gene: 6. CDR3 sequence (DNA): TGTGCCAGCAGTTCGTTAGCGGGAGGGGGAGATACGCAGTATTTT. Translated: CASSSLAGGGDTQYF.

The chain links TRBV9 to TRBJ1-1; no definite D call. V lost 0 bases, J lost 5 bases, and 8 bases lay in between. The CDR3 is 13 amino acids. CDR1 SGDLS and CDR2 YYNGEE come from the germline V gene. CDR3 region: CASSVGRVTEAFF. Written as DNA, the CDR3 is TGTGCCAGCAGCGTAGGGAGGGTAACTGAAGCTTTCTTT.

A remark on this clone: The junction departs from germline at one end; a sequencing error may be responsible. V usage is TRBV9 and J usage is TRBJ2-3, with TRBD2 matching over 10 bases. Germline CDR1 SGDLS, CDR2 YYNGEE. The CDR3 contains 15 residues. The CDR3 DNA reads as TGTGCCAGCACCGTAGCGGGAGGTAACACAGATACGCAGTATTTT. It encodes CASTVAGGNTDTQYF.

The chain joins TRBV6-1 to TRBJ1-5; D gene uncertain. The CDR3 consists of 13 residues. Per germline, CDR1 MNHNS and CDR2 SASEGT. V was pared by 7 bases and J by 9 bases, with 16 bases between. CDR3 bases: TGTGCCAGCAAGAAGGACCCCCTGGCGCCCCAGCATTTT. Translated, it gives CASKKDPLAPQHF.

This clone is a singleton in its sample. CDR3 DNA: TGTGCCAGCAGCTCCGGGACAGGGGGCGCGCCGGGGGAAAAACTGTTTTTT. Translated, it gives CASSSGTGGAPGEKLFF. This chain connects TRBV5-8 to TRBJ1-4; 12 bases map to TRBD1. The CDR3 extends over 17 amino acids. Germline V gives CDR1 SGHTS, CDR2 YDEGEE. V gave up 3 bases and J gave up 8 bases; unmatched junction bases: 11. The variable domain in full, with the rest retrieved from reference TRBV5-8 and TRBJ1-4, is EAGVTQSPTHLIKTRGQQATLRCSPISGHTSVYWYQQALGLGLQFLLWYDEGEERNRGNFPPRFSGRQFPNYSSELNVNALELEDSALYLCASSSGTGGAPGEKLFFGSGTQLSVL.

The chain has TRBV7-9 and TRBJ2-7; unclear D gene. V lost 8 bases to trimming and J lost 2 bases, with 7 bases between them. The germline V gene has CDR1 SEHNR and CDR2 FQNEAQ (reference sequence). This CDR3 has 11 residues. The CDR3 region is CASVHAYEQYF. The CDR3 DNA reads TGTGCCAGCGTACACGCCTACGAGCAGTACTTC.

The V gene is TRBV27, the J gene TRBJ2-1; D perhaps matches TRBD2 (6 bases). From germline, CDR1 is MNHEY and CDR2 SMNVEV (reference sequence). Between the trimmed V and J ends, which lost 0 bases and 7 bases, there was a span of 13 bases. The CDR3 runs to 15 residues. CDR3 in DNA: TGTGCCAGCAGTTTATCGGGGGGACGCGGAAATGAGCAGTTCTTC. Translating it yields CASSLSGGRGNEQFF.

The V call is TRBV13, the J call TRBJ1-2; D not resolved. Germline V gene sequence: CDR1 PRHDT, CDR2 FYEKMQ (reference sequence). Trimming left V 4 bases short and J 3 bases short, with 18 bases between. The CDR3 sequence is 16 residues long. The CDR3 region has the DNA TGTGCCAGCAGCTCGGGGTGGGCCCTCCCCCACTATGGCTACACCTTC. It yields the protein CASSSGWALPHYGYTF.

This chain links TRBV10-1 with TRBJ2-3, with TRBD1 matching 10 bases. The ends lost 6 bases at V and 5 bases at J; junction bases unmatched: 5. This CDR3 region has 14 residues. Per the germline V gene, CDR1 is WNHNN and CDR2 is SYGVQD (reference sequence). This CDR3 is CASRTGGKEDTQYF. The CDR3 DNA reads TGCGCCAGCAGGACAGGGGGCAAGGAAGATACGCAGTATTTT.

The J gene is TRBJ2-2, the V gene TRBV6-4; the D gene could be TRBD1 or TRBD2 (5 bases each). The germline gives CDR1 MRHNA, CDR2 SNTAGT. With 7 bases removed from V and 2 bases from J, the gap between germline ends came to 11 bases. This CDR3 is 14 amino acids long. The CDR3 spells CASTRDHNTGELFF. In nucleotides, the CDR3 is TGTGCCAGCACTCGGGACCATAACACCGGGGAGCTGTTTTTT.

V usage is TRBV28 and J usage is TRBJ1-1; TRBD1 matches 8 bases. This CDR3 spans 15 amino acids. Looked up from germline, CDR1 is MDHEN and CDR2 is SYDVKM. Unmatched junction bases numbered 11, after V lost 10 bases and J lost 1 base. For the CDR3, the DNA is TGTGCCACAGGGGGCCTACAGGGATCGAACACTGAAGCTTTCTTT. Its protein product is CATGGLQGSNTEAFF.

The chain has TRBV29-1 and TRBJ2-2, with D possibly called TRBD1 or TRBD2 (5 bases each). From germline, CDR1 is SQVTM and CDR2 ANQGSEA. The CDR3 runs 15 residues. Trimming shortened V by 7 bases and J by 0 bases, and 15 bases separated the two germline ends. The CDR3 spells CSGGTALSNTGELFF. The CDR3 nucleotides are TGCAGCGGGGGGACCGCCTTATCGAACACCGGGGAGCTGTTTTTT.

CDR3 nucleotide sequence: TGTGCCAGTAGTATGGGGGGGGCTAATGAAAAACTGTTTTTT. Its translation: CASSMGGANEKLFF. V is TRBV19 and J is TRBJ1-4, with a weak D call TRBD1 (5 bases). With 3 bases removed from V and 3 bases from J, the gap between germline ends came to 8 bases. This CDR3 comprises 14 residues. Germline V gene lookup returns CDR1 LNHDA and CDR2 SQIVND (reference sequence).

In its sample, this clone was seen a few times. The chain couples TRBV5-6 to TRBJ2-7, with unresolved D. From germline, CDR1 is SGHDT and CDR2 YYEEEE. V lost 4 bases, J lost 6 bases, and 14 bases lay in between. The CDR3 length is 13 residues. CDR3 sequence (DNA): TGTGCCAGCAGCCCCGGCGAGCGTAGCGAGCAGTACTTC. Residues: CASSPGERSEQYF.

The chain carries TRBV30 and TRBJ1-5; D may be TRBD1 (6 bases). Germline-derived CDR1 and CDR2 are GTSNPN and SVGIG (reference sequence). The CDR3 extends over 13 amino acids. Trimming took off 7 bases at V and 3 bases at J, with 13 bases between the two ends. The CDR3 region is CASSQGTNQPQHF. Here the CDR3 DNA reads TGTGCCTCCTCTCAGGGGACCAATCAGCCCCAGCATTTT.

The CDR3 loop is CASSRPQSDGYTF. The CDR3, as DNA: TGTGCCAGCAGTCGACCCCAGAGTGATGGCTACACCTTC. V and J are TRBV28 and TRBJ1-2; D is unresolved. Germline-derived CDR1 and CDR2 are MDHEN and SYDVKM. V was cut by 5 bases and J by 6 bases, with 13 bases left in between. The CDR3 is 13 amino acids.

This clone came up a few times. The chain carries TRBV9 and TRBJ2-7; the match to TRBD1 covers 10 bases. The CDR3 loop spans 15 amino acids. The trim removed 0 bases at V and 2 bases at J, leaving 2 bases unmatched. Germline V gene sequence: CDR1 SGDLS, CDR2 YYNGEE. Here the CDR3 DNA reads TGTGCCAGCAGCGTAGGGGGGACAGGGGCCTACGAGCAGTACTTC. Its translation is CASSVGGTGAYEQYF.

This clone is termed medium-sized. This chain connects TRBV28 to TRBJ1-4; the match to TRBD1 covers 8 bases. The V segment lost 5 bases and the J segment 5 bases; nucleotides outside the gene matches: 4. The V gene's germline CDR1 is MDHEN and CDR2 SYDVKM. The CDR3 runs to 14 residues. CDR3 loop: CASSQQGENEKLFF. The CDR3 nucleotides read TGTGCCAGCAGTCAACAGGGGGAGAATGAAAAACTGTTTTTT.

The V and J genes are TRBV10-3 and TRBJ1-5, with D unclear. Germline CDR1 reads ENHRY; CDR2 reads SYGVKD. V was pared by 4 bases and J by 1 base, with 8 bases between. This CDR3 comprises 14 residues. The DNA for the CDR3 is TGTGCCATCAGTGTAGGGCAGAGCAATCAGCCCCAGCATTTT. Amino acids: CAISVGQSNQPQHF.

This clone was counted once. Its ends do not fully match the called genes, so a read error is possible. The chain couples TRBV6-4 to TRBJ2-3, with D hard to call. The CDR3 consists of 13 residues. The V gene's germline CDR1 is MRHNA and CDR2 SNTAGT. The CDR3 nucleotides are TGTGCCAGCAGTGACTCCCTATCCGATATGCAGTATTTT. Amino acids: CASSDSLSDMQYF.

Worth noting for this clone: Compared with germline, one end of the junction differs, possibly owing to a read error. V gene TRBV6-4 combines with J gene TRBJ2-1, with 8 bases fitting TRBD2. The CDR3 spans 17 residues. CDR1 is MRHNA and CDR2 is SNTAGT in the germline V gene. The DNA for the CDR3 is TGTGCCAGCAATGACGAGGGGCCCGGGACTAGTTCGATGAAGCAGTTCTTC. Translated: CASNDEGPGTSSMKQFF.

This clone has only one observation. The V call is TRBV5-6, the J call TRBJ1-1; TRBD1 agrees at 10 bases. J lost 5 bases, V lost 4 bases, and 5 bases had no gene match. This CDR3 is 14 amino acids long. Germline CDR1 reads SGHDT; CDR2 reads YYEEEE. CDR3 residues: CASSIPGQGTEAFF. In DNA, the CDR3 is TGTGCCAGCAGCATACCGGGACAGGGGACTGAAGCTTTCTTT.